Following are 10 T cell receptor beta chains from one sample sequenced in a study of early T cells in non-severe SARS-CoV-2 infection. TCRdb ran MiXCR on the 5' RACE reads and lists one entry per CDR3 protein. The sample has more than 45,000 distinct CDR3 sequences, roughly 6.1% seen once. This specimen was whole blood, taken at baseline. The source of these receptors is an adult who was a healthcare worker with PCR-confirmed SARS-CoV-2 infection or an uninfected control (not recorded which).

This clonotype showed up just a few times. Written as DNA, the CDR3 is TGTGCCAGCAGTTCCACAGGGACAGGGATCCACGAGCAGTACTTC. This sequence encodes CASSSTGTGIHEQYF. This chain joins TRBV28 and TRBJ2-7, with 9 bases aligning to TRBD1. In germline, CDR1 is MDHEN, CDR2 SYDVKM. V shed 4 bases and J 5 bases; nucleotides not matched to a gene: 9. The CDR3 is 15 amino acids.

This clonotype was counted many times. This chain links TRBV6-5 with TRBJ2-7; D call uncertain. Trimming removed 5 bases at V and 2 bases at J, with 16 bases between. The CDR3 totals 15 residues. The germline V gene encodes CDR1 MNHEY and CDR2 SVGAGI. CDR3 loop: CASSPTSLGPYEQYF. The CDR3 nucleotides read TGTGCCAGCAGTCCAACATCCCTGGGCCCCTACGAGCAGTACTTC.

This clonotype was found a few times. The chain joins TRBV5-1 to TRBJ2-1, with D possibly being TRBD2 (5 bases). In germline, CDR1 is SGHRS, CDR2 YFSETQ. V was trimmed by 0 bases and J by 6 bases, leaving 10 bases between them. The CDR3 extends over 14 amino acids. This CDR3 is CASSLGGGINEQFF. The CDR3 nucleotides read TGCGCCAGCAGCTTGGGCGGAGGAATCAATGAGCAGTTCTTC.

This clonotype occurred a few times. The V call is TRBV5-6, the J call TRBJ1-1; TRBD1 matches at 8 bases. The CDR3 has 14 residues. V lost 8 bases and J lost 5; bases outside the gene matches: 11. The germline V gene has CDR1 SGHDT and CDR2 YYEEEE. The CDR3 protein is CARRVDRERTEAFF. The DNA for the CDR3 is TGTGCCAGAAGGGTGGACAGGGAAAGAACTGAAGCTTTCTTT.

This clonotype counts as medium-sized. This chain links TRBV6-1 with TRBJ1-2; no reliable D call. Germline V gene lookup returns CDR1 MNHNS and CDR2 SASEGT. Trimming cost V 1 base and J 4 bases, with 16 bases left between them. The CDR3 totals 16 residues. CDR3 sequence reads: CASSEGGHRPVYGYTF. CDR3 nucleotides: TGTGCCAGCAGTGAAGGGGGTCACCGGCCAGTCTATGGCTACACCTTC.

The CDR3 loop is CASSLDSGEQETQYF. The DNA of the CDR3 is TGTGCCAGCAGCTTAGATAGCGGGGAGCAAGAGACCCAGTACTTC. The rearrangement joins TRBV11-2 to TRBJ2-5; TRBD2 aligns across 8 bases. Germline loops: CDR1 SGHAT, CDR2 FQNNGV. The CDR3 extends over 15 amino acids. V lost 0 bases and J lost 2; bases outside the gene matches: 2.

This clonotype appeared a few times. The rearrangement links TRBV6-1 to TRBJ2-1; TRBD2 matches at 8 bases. CDR3 length equals 19 residues. CDR1 and CDR2 (germline): MNHNS, SASEGT. The V segment lost 5 bases and the J segment 0 bases; nucleotides outside the gene matches: 15. In nucleotides, the CDR3 is TGTGCCAGCAGTCCAAAACCCGGTCTAGCGGGTATCTCCTACAATGAGCAGTTCTTC. Translated, it gives CASSPKPGLAGISYNEQFF.

This chain uses TRBV7-9 with TRBJ2-3; D is undetermined. This CDR3 region has 15 residues. V dropped 1 base and J dropped 0 bases, with 8 bases sitting between them. The germline CDR1 and CDR2 sequences are SEHNR and FQNEAQ (reference sequence). CDR3 DNA: TGTGCCAGCAGCTTAGGATCACCTAGCACAGATACGCAGTATTTT. Protein sequence: CASSLGSPSTDTQYF. The whole variable domain, filled in from reference TRBV7-9 and TRBJ2-3, reads DTGVSQNPRHKITKRGQNVTFRCDPISEHNRLYWYRQTLGQGPEFLTYFQNEAQLEKSRLLSDRFSAERPKGSFSTLEIQRTEQGDSAMYLCASSLGSPSTDTQYFGPGTRLTVL.

The V and J genes are TRBV12-3 or TRBV12-4 and TRBJ1-5, with TRBD1 as a possible D gene (5 bases). This CDR3 region has 14 residues. Deletions cut 3 bases from V and 7 bases from J, with 13 bases between. Written as DNA, the CDR3 is TGTGCCAGCAGTTTTTCAGGGAAGACCCAGCCCCAGCATTTT. It codes for CASSFSGKTQPQHF.

This chain connects TRBV9 to TRBJ2-5, with 7 bases identical to TRBD1. From germline, CDR1 is SGDLS and CDR2 YYNGEE. The V segment lost 4 bases and the J segment 2 bases; nucleotides outside the gene matches: 8. The CDR3 loop spans 15 amino acids. The CDR3: CASSKGTDRQETQYF. DNA for the CDR3: TGTGCCAGCAGCAAAGGGACAGATCGACAAGAGACCCAGTACTTC.